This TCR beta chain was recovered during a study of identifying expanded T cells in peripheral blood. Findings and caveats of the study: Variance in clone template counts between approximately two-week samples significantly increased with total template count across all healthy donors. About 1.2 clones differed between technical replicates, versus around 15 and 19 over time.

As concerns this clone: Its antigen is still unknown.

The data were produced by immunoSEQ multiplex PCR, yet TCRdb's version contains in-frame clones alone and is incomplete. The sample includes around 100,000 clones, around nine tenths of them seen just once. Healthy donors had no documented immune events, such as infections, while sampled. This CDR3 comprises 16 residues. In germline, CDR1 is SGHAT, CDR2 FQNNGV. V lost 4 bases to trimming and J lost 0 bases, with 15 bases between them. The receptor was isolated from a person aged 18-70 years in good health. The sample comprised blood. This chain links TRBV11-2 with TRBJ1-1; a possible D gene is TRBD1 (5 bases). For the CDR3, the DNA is TGTGCCAGCAGCTGGGGGGGGAAGCGGGTGAACACTGAAGCTTTCTTT. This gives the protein CASSWGGKRVNTEAFF.